The present TCR beta chain was sequenced within a study of fetal regulatory T cell absence and autoimmunity. Points from the study as a whole: Antigen-driven pancreatic autoimmunity before birth in IPEX was inferred from oligoclonal enrichment. TRB gene family usage was broadly similar in cord blood and pancreas.

The assay was run at survey level. Repertoires were generated with immunoSEQ multiplex PCR, while TCRdb's copy carries only in-frame clones and drops some. The sample records about 95,000 clones, 55% to 75% being singletons. Comments on this clone: Its target is unknown.

From germline, CDR1 is SGHTA and CDR2 FQGNSA. The V end lost 1 base, the J end lost 8 bases, and 11 bases lay between the germline ends. This CDR3 region has 13 residues. Sequenced material: pancreas tissue. The sequence was obtained from a male donor with IPEX syndrome. This sequence joins TRBV7-2 and TRBJ1-1, with D unresolved. The CDR3 region has the DNA TGTGCCAGCAGCTTAGTGATAGCCGGGGAAGCTTTCTTT. This translates into CASSLVIAGEAFF.